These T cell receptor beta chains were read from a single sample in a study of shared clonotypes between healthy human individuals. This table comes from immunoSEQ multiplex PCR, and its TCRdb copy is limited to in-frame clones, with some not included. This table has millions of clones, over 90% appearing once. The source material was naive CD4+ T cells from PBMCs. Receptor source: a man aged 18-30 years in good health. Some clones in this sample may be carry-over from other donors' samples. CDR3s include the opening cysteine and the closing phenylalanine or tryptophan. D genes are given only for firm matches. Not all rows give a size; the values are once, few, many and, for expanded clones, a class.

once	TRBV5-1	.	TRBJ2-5	CASSTSESGETQYF	TGCGCCAGCAGCACCTCGGAGAGCGGAGAGACCCAGTACTTC
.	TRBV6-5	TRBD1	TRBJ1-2	CASSYVTGGAYTF	TGTGCCAGCAGTTACGTGACAGGGGGGGCCTACACCTTC
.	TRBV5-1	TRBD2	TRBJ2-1	CASSFLTSGRVSSYNEQFF	TGCGCCAGCAGCTTTTTAACTAGCGGGAGGGTTAGCTCCTACAATGAGCAGTTCTTC
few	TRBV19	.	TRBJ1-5	CASSIQESSNQPQHF	TGTGCCAGTAGTATCCAGGAGAGTAGCAATCAGCCCCAGCATTTT
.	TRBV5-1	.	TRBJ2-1	CASSLEDEQFF	TGCGCCAGCAGCTTGGAGGATGAGCAGTTCTTC
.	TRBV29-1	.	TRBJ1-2	CSVGGYYGYTF	TGCAGCGTTGGAGGGTACTATGGCTACACCTTC
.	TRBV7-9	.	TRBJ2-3	CASSPLGSRTDTQYF	TGTGCCAGCAGCCCCTTGGGCAGTAGGACAGATACGCAGTATTTT
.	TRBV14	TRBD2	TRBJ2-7	CASSQDPSGRWYEQYF	TGTGCCAGCAGCCAAGATCCTAGCGGGAGGTGGTACGAGCAGTACTTC
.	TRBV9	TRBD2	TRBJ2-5	CASSVGVAGGQETQYF	TGTGCCAGCAGCGTAGGGGTAGCGGGAGGGCAAGAGACCCAGTACTTC
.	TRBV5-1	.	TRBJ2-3	CASSPGQAGVRDTQYF	TGCGCCAGCAGCCCAGGACAGGCGGGGGTTAGGGATACGCAGTATTTT
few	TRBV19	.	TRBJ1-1	CASSIGQLAEAFF	TGTGCCAGTAGTATAGGACAGCTCGCTGAAGCTTTCTTT
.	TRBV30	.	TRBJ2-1	CAWSPDRDYPSYNEQFF	TGTGCCTGGAGTCCGGACAGGGACTACCCATCCTACAATGAGCAGTTCTTC
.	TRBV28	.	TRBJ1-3	CASSPGGLRNTIYF	TGTGCCAGCAGTCCCGGGGGGCTCCGGAACACCATATATTTT
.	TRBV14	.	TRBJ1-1	CASSRQWNTEAFF	TGTGCCAGCAGCCGGCAGTGGAACACTGAAGCTTTCTTT
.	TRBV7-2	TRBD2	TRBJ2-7	CASSLSAASGWYEQYF	TGTGCCAGCAGCTTATCGGCGGCTAGCGGGTGGTACGAGCAGTACTTC
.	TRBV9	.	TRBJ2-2	CASSPPSPTSANTGELFF	TGTGCCAGCAGCCCACCGTCTCCGACCAGCGCGAACACCGGGGAGCTGTTTTTT
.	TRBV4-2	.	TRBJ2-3	CASSQGLGSGDTQYF	TGTGCCAGCAGCCAAGGGCTAGGATCTGGCGATACGCAGTATTTT
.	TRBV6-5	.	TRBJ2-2	CASRQVNTGELFF	TGTGCCAGCAGGCAGGTGAACACCGGGGAGCTGTTTTTT
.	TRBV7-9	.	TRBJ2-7	CASSLDMGYEQYF	TGTGCCAGCAGCTTGGATATGGGTTACGAGCAGTACTTC
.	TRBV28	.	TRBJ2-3	CASTPAGRLDTQYF	TGTGCCAGCACACCCGCGGGCCGGCTAGATACGCAGTATTTT
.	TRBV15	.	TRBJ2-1	CATSRDRVNEQFF	TGTGCCACCAGCAGGGACCGGGTGAATGAGCAGTTCTTC
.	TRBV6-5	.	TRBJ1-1	CASSYDRRWANTEAFF	TGTGCCAGCAGTTACGACAGGAGGTGGGCAAACACTGAAGCTTTCTTT
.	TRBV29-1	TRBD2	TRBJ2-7	CSVRYNAGLAFAEQYF	TGCAGCGTTCGATACAATGCGGGACTAGCATTTGCCGAGCAGTACTTC
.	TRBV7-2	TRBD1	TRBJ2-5	CASSLASRGQETQYF	TGTGCCAGCAGCTTAGCTTCCAGGGGGCAGGAGACCCAGTACTTC
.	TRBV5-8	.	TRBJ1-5	CASSLGSAGPQHF	TGTGCCAGCAGCTTGGGGTCAGCCGGGCCCCAGCATTTT
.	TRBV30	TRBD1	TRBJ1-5	CAWSGAGTVNQPQHF	TGTGCCTGGAGCGGCGCCGGGACAGTCAATCAGCCCCAGCATTTT
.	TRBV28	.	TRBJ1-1	CASIFGLKTEAFF	TGTGCCAGCATTTTCGGCCTGAAAACTGAAGCTTTCTTT
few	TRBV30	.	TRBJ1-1	CAWDRIPGPIF	TGTGCCTGGGACCGAATACCGGGACCAATCTTT
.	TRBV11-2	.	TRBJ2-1	CASTQRRGYNEQFF	TGTGCCAGCACCCAAAGGCGGGGATACAATGAGCAGTTCTTC
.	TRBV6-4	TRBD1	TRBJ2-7	CASSAQGNSYEQYF	TGTGCCAGCAGTGCACAGGGGAATTCCTACGAGCAGTACTTC
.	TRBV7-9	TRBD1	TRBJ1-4	CASSSSRGGKLFF	TGTGCCAGCAGCAGCTCCAGGGGGGGAAAACTGTTTTTT
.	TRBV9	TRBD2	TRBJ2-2	CASSVAQRENAGELFF	TGTGCCAGCAGCGTAGCCCAGCGGGAGAACGCCGGGGAGCTGTTTTTT
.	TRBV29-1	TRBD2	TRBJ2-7	CSVAGGSRFTMQYF	TGCAGCGTGGCGGGGGGCTCAAGATTTACTATGCAGTACTTC
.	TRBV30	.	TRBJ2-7	CAWSVGQGSYEQYF	TGTGCCTGGAGTGTAGGGCAGGGAAGCTACGAGCAGTACTTC
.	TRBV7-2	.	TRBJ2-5	CASSLARPETQYF	TGTGCCAGCAGCTTAGCGAGGCCGGAGACCCAGTACTTC
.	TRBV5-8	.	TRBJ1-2	CASSWLPGYTF	TGTGCCAGCAGCTGGCTACCGGGCTACACCTTC
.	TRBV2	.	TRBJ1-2	CASRDLTESGYTF	TGTGCCAGCAGGGATCTCACGGAGAGTGGCTACACCTTC
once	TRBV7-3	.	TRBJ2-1	CASSLGLAGRQFF	TGTGCCAGCAGCTTAGGGCTAGCCGGCCGGCAGTTCTTC
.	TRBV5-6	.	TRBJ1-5	CASSLGGEGQPQHF	TGTGCCAGCAGCTTGGGGGGTGAGGGGCAGCCCCAGCATTTT
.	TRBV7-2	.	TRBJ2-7	CASSSRFNYEQYF	TGTGCCAGCAGCTCGCGATTCAATTACGAGCAGTACTTC
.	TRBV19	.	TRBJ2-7	CASSKGDSTYEQYF	TGTGCCAGTAGTAAGGGGGACTCCACCTACGAGCAGTACTTC